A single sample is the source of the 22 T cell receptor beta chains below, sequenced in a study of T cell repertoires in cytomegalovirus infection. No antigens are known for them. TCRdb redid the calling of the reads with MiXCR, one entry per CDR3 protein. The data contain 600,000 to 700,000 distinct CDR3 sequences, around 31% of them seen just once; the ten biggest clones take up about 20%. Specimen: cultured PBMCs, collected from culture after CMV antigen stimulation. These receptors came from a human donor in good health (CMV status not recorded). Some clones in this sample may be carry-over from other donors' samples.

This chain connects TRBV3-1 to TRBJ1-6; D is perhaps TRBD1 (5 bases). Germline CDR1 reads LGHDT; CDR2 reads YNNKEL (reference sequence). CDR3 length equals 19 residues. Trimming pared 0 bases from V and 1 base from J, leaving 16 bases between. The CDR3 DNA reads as TGTGCCAGCAGCCAAGATCTCGGGCCAGGGATGTCCTATAATTCACCCCTCCACTTT. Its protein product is CASSQDLGPGMSYNSPLHF.

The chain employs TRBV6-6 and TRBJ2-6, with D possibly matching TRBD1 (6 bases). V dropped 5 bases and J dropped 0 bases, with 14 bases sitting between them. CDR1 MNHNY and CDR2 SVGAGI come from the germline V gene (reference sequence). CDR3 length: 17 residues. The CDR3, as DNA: TGTGCCAGCAGTCCCGGGGACATTTACTCTGGGGCCAACGTCCTGACTTTC. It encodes CASSPGDIYSGANVLTF.

In DNA form, the CDR3 reads TGTGCCATCAGTCAAGACAGGGGAGACACTGAAGCTTTCTTT. Encoded protein: CAISQDRGDTEAFF. V and J are TRBV10-3 and TRBJ1-1; 8 bases fit TRBD1. The V gene end was trimmed by 5 bases and the J gene end by 3 bases; junction bases not matched to a gene: 5. The CDR3 contains 14 residues. Per the germline V gene, CDR1 is ENHRY and CDR2 is SYGVKD.

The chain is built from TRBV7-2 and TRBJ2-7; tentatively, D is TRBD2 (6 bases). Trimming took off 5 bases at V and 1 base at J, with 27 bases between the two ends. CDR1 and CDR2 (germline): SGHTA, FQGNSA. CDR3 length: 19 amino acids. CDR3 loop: CASSLLGPPRAAGSYEQYF. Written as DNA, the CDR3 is TGTGCCAGCAGCCTCCTAGGCCCCCCCCGGGCCGCGGGATCCTACGAGCAGTACTTC.

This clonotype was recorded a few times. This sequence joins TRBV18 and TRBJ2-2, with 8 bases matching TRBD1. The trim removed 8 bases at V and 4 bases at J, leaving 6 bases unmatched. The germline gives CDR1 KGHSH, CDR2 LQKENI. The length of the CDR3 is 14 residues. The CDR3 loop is CASPRQGFTGELFF. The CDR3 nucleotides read TGTGCCAGCCCCCGACAGGGGTTCACCGGGGAGCTGTTTTTT.

Here the CDR3 reads CASSFEDSPYLEQYF. CDR3 nucleotides: TGTGCCAGCAGCTTCGAGGACAGTCCCTACCTCGAGCAGTACTTC. The rearrangement joins TRBV7-2 to TRBJ2-7; possible D gene TRBD1, 6 bases. Between the trimmed V and J ends, which lost 3 bases and 6 bases, there was a span of 18 bases. Germline lookup yields CDR1 SGHTA and CDR2 FQGNSA. The CDR3 consists of 15 residues.

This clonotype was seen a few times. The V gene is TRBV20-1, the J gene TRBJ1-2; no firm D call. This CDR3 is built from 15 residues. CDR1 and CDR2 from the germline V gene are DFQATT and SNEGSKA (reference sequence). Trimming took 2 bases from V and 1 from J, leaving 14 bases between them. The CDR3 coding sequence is TGCAGTGCTAGATCCCACGGCGGGCTTAACTATGGCTACACCTTC. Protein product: CSARSHGGLNYGYTF.

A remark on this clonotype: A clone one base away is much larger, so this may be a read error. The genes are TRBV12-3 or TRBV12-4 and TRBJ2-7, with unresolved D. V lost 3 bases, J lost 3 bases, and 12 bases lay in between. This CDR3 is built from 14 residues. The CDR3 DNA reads TGTGCCAGCAGTTTGAGGTGGCGACTCTACGAGCAGTACTTC. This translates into CASSLRWRLYEQYF.

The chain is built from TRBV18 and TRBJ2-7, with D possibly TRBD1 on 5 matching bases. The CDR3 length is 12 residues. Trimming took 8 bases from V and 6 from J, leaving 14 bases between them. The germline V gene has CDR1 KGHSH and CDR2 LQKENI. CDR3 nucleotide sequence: TGTGCCAGCGGGGCGGCTATCAGCGAGCAGTACTTC. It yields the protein CASGAAISEQYF.

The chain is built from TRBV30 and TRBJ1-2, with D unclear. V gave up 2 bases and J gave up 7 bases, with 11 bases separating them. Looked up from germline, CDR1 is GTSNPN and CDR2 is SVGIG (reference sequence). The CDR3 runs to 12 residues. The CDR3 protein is CAWSPLLSGYTF. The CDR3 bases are TGTGCCTGGAGTCCCCTATTAAGTGGCTACACCTTC.

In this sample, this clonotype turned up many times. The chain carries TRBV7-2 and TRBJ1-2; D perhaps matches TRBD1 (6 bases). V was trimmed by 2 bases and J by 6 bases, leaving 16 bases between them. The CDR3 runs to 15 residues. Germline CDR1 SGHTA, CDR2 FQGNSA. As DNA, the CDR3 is TGTGCCAGCAGCTTACGAGCGGGGGGGGCCCATGGCTACACCTTC. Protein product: CASSLRAGGAHGYTF. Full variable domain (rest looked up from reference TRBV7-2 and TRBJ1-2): GAGVSQSPSNKVTEKGKDVELRCDPISGHTALYWYRQSLGQGLEFLIYFQGNSAPDKSGLPSDRFSAERTGGSVSTLTIQRTQQEDSAVYLCASSLRAGGAHGYTFGSGTRLTVV.

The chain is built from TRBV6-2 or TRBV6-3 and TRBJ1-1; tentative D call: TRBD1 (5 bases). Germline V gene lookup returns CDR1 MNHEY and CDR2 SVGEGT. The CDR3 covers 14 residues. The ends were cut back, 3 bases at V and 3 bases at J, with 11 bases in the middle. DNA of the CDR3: TGTGCCAGCAGTTATAAGTGGGGCGACACTGAAGCTTTCTTT. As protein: CASSYKWGDTEAFF.

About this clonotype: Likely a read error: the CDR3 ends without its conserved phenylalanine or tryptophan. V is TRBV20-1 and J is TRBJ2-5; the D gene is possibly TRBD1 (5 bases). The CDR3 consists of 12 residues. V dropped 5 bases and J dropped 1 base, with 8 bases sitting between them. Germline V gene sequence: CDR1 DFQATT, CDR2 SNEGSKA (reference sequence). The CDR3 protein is CSADSRQETQYC. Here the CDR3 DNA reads TGCAGTGCTGACAGCCGCCAAGAGACCCAGTACTGC.

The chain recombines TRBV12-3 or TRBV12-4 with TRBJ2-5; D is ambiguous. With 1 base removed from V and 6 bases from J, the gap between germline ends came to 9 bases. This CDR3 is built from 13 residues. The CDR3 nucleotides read TGTGCCAGCAGTTTAGGGTTGGTTAAGACCCAGTACTTC. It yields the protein CASSLGLVKTQYF.

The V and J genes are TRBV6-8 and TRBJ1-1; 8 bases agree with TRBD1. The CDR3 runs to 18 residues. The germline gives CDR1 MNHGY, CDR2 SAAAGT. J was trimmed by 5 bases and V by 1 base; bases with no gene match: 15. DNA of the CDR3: TGTGCCAGCAGTTACTTGGGGCAGGGGGCAGGCCGAAAGACTGAAGCTTTCTTT. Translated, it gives CASSYLGQGAGRKTEAFF.

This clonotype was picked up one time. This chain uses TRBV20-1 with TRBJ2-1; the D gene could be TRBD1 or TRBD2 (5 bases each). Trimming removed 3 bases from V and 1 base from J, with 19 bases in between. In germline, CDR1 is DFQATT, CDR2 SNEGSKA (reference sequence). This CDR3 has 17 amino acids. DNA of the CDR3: TGCAGTGCTAGCTCTCCAGGGCGGGTAGGGTCCTACAATGAGCAGTTCTTC. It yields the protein CSASSPGRVGSYNEQFF.

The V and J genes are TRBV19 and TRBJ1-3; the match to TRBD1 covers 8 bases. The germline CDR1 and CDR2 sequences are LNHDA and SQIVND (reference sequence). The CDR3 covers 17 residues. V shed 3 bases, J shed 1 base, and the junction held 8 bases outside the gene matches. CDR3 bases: TGTGCCAGTAGTATCCGGGACAGGTTCAATTCTGGAAACACCATATATTTT. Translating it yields CASSIRDRFNSGNTIYF. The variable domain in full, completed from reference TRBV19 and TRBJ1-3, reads DGGITQSPKYLFRKEGQNVTLSCEQNLNHDAMYWYRQDPGQGLRLIYYSQIVNDFQKGDIAEGYSVSREKKESFPLTVTSAQKNPTAFYLCASSIRDRFNSGNTIYFGEGSWLTVV.

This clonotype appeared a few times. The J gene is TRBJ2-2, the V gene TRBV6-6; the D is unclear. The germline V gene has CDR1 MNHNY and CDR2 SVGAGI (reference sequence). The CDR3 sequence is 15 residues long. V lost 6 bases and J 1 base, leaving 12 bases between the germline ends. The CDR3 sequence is CASRTSTLNTGELFF. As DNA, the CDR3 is TGTGCCAGCAGAACGAGTACATTGAACACCGGGGAGCTGTTTTTT.

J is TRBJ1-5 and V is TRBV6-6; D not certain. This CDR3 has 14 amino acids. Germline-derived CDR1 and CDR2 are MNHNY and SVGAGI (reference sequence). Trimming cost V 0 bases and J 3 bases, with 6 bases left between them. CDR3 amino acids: CASSYSTPNQPQHF. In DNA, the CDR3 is TGTGCCAGCAGTTACTCGACCCCCAATCAGCCCCAGCATTTT.

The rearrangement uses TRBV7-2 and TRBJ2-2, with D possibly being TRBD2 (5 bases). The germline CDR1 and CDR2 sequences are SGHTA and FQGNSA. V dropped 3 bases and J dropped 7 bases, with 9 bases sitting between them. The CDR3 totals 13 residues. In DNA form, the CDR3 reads TGTGCCAGCAGCTTGTTCGGGGTCGGGGAGCTGTTTTTT. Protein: CASSLFGVGELFF.

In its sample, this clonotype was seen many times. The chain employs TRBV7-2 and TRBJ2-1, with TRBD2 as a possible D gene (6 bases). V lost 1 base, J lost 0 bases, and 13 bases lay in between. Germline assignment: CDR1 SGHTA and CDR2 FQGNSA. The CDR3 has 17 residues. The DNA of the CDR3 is TGTGCCAGCAGCTTAGAACGGGCGGGGCCCTCCTACAATGAGCAGTTCTTC. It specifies CASSLERAGPSYNEQFF.

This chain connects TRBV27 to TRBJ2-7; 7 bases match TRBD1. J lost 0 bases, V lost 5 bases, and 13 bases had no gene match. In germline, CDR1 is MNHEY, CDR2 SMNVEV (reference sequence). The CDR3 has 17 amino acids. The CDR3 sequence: CASSESLVSGGSYEQYF. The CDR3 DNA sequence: TGTGCCAGCAGTGAATCCCTCGTATCAGGGGGCTCCTACGAGCAGTACTTC.